This record concerns one TCR beta chain sequence. The data were taken from a study of human T cells and chemical hapten exposure. The germline CDR1 and CDR2 sequences are MGHDK and SYGVNS. V shed 2 bases, J shed 6 bases, and the junction held 0 bases outside the gene matches. The CDR3 sequence is 13 residues long. As to time point: pre-sensitization, week 0. Treatment here: therapeutic diphenylcyclopropenone sensitization with weekly scalp DPC. It was the library that attached unique molecular identifiers to individual cDNA molecules. MiXCR was run by TCRdb on the RACE reads, yielding one entry per CDR3 protein. The data hold some 360,000 distinct CDR3 sequences, with 5.1% observed a single time.

This TCR was recovered from a woman in her forties or fifties with alopecia areata. Some clones in this sample may be carry-over from other donors' samples. This rearrangement joins TRBV25-1 to TRBJ2-3, with 9 bases identical to TRBD1. This material consisted of whole blood, taken in connection with sensitization to the hapten diphenylcyclopropenone (DPC). DNA for the CDR3: TGTGCCAGCAGTGAAGACAGGGGGGATACGCAGTATTTT. Amino acid sequence: CASSEDRGDTQYF.